This TCR beta chain was identified in a study of T-cell memory formation after mild COVID-19. TCRdb independently ran MiXCR on the 5' RACE reads; one entry per CDR3 protein. The sample has about 170,000 distinct CDR3 sequences, roughly 13% seen once; the top ten hold about 3.6%. This clonotype was counted between two and nine times. Sequencing was performed on PBMCs or a T cell subset sorted from them (not recorded which). This receptor was obtained from a man aged 18 to 30 who had mild COVID-19 (a few samples of this study predate the infection). Cell type and time point are not known.

The CDR3 loop reads CASRGTAGEQFF. The CDR3 nucleotides are TGTGCCAGCAGGGGGACAGCCGGCGAGCAGTTCTTC. The rearrangement joins TRBV6-2 or TRBV6-3 to TRBJ2-1, with TRBD1 matching over 7 bases. Germline loops: CDR1 MNHEY, CDR2 SVGEGT. V dropped 6 bases and J dropped 10; count of bases not matched to a gene: 6. This CDR3 is built from 12 residues.